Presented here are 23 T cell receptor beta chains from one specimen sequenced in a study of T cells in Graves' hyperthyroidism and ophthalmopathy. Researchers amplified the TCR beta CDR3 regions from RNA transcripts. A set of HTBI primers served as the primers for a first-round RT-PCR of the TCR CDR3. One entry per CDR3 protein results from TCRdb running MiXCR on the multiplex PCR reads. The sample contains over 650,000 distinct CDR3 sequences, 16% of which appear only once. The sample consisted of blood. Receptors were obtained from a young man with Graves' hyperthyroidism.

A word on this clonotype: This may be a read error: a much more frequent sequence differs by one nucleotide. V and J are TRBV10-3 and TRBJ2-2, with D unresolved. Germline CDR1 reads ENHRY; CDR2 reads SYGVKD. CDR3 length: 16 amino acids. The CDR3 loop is CVISIPRLSSTGELFF. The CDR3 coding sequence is TGTGTCATCAGCATCCCAAGGTTGTCGAGCACCGGGGAGCTGTTTTTT.

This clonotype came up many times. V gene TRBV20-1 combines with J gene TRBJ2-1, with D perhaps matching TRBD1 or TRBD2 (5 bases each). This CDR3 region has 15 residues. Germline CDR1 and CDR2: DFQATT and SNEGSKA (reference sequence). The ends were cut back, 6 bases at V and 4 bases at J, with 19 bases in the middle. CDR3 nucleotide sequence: TGCAGTGCCACGCCGGGACGTTCGACTTACAATGAGCAGTTCTTC. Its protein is CSATPGRSTYNEQFF.

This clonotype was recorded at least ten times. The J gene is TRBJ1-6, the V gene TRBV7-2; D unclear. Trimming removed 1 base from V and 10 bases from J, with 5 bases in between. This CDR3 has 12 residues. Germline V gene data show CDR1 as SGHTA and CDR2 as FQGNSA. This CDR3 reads CASSLVGSPLHF. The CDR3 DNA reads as TGTGCCAGCAGCTTAGTTGGGTCACCCCTCCACTTT.

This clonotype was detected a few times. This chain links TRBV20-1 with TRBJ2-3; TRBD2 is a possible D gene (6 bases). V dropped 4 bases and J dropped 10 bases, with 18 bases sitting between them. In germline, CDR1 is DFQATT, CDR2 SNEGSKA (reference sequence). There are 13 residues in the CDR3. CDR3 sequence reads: CSAIEGGLGAQYF. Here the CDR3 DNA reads TGCAGTGCTATAGAAGGAGGGCTCGGGGCGCAGTATTTT.

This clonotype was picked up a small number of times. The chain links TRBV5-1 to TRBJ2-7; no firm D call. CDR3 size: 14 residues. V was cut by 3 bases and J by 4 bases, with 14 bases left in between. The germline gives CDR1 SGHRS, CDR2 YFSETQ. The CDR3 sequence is CASSSDGILYEQYF. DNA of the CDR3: TGCGCCAGCAGCTCGGACGGAATCTTATACGAGCAGTACTTC.

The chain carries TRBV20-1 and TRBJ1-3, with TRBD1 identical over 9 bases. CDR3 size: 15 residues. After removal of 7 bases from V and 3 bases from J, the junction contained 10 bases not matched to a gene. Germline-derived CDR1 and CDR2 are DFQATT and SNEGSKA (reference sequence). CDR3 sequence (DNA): TGCAGTGTCACAGCCCACAGGGGGCTTGGAAACACCATATATTTT. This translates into CSVTAHRGLGNTIYF.

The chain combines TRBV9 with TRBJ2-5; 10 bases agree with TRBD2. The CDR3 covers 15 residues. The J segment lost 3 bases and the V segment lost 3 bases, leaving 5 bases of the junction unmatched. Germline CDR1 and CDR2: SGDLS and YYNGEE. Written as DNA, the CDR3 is TGTGCCAGCAGCGAATCCGGGACTAGCGAAGAGACCCAGTACTTC. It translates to CASSESGTSEETQYF.

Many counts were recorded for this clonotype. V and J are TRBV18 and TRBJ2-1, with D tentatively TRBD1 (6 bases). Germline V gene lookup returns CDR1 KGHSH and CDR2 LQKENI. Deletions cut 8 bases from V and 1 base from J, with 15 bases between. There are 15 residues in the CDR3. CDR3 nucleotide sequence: TGTGCCAGCATAGCAGGGGTAAAGTCCTACAATGAGCAGTTCTTC. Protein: CASIAGVKSYNEQFF. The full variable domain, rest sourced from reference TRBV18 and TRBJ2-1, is NAGVMQNPRHLVRRRGQEARLRCSPMKGHSHVYWYRQLPEEGLKFMVYLQKENIIDESGMPKERFSAEFPKEGPSILRIQQVVRGDSAAYFCASIAGVKSYNEQFFGPGTRLTVL.

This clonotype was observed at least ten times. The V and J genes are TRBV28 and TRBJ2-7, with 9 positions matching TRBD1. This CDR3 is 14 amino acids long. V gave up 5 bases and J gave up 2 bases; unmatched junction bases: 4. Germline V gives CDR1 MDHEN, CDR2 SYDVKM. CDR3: CASSLGQGPYEQYF. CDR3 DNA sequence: TGTGCCAGCAGTCTAGGACAGGGGCCCTACGAGCAGTACTTC.

The CDR3, as DNA: TGCGCCAGCAGCGCCGGGACTAGCGGGACATCCTACAATGAGCAGTTCTTC. This gives the protein CASSAGTSGTSYNEQFF. The chain combines TRBV4-3 with TRBJ2-1, with 13 bases lining up with TRBD2. This CDR3 has 17 amino acids. Germline V gene lookup returns CDR1 LGHNA and CDR2 YSLEER. V was pared by 5 bases and J by 1 base, with 5 bases of the junction left unmatched.

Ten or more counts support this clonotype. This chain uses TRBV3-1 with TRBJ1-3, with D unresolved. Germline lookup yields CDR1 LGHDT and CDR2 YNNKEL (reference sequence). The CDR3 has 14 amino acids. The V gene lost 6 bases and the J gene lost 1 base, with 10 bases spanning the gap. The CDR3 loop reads CASSPMPSGNTIYF. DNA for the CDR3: TGTGCCAGCAGTCCGATGCCGTCTGGAAACACCATATATTTT.

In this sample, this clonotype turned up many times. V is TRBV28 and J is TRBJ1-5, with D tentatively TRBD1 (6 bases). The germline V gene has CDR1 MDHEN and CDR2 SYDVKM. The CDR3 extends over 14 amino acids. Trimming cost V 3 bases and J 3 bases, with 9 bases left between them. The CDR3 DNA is TGTGCCAGCAGTTTTCAGGGGAACAATCAGCCCCAGCATTTT. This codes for CASSFQGNNQPQHF.

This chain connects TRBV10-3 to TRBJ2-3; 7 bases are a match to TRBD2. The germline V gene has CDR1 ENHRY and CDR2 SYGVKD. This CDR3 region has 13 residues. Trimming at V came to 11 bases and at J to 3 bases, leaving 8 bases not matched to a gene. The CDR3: CAGAGDWTDTQYF. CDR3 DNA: TGTGCCGGGGCGGGAGATTGGACAGATACGCAGTATTTT.

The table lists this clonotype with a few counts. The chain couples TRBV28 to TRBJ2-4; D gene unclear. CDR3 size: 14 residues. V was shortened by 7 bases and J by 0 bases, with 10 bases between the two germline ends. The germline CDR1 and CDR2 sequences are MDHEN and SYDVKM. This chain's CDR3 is CASMEFLAKNIQYF. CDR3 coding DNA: TGTGCCAGCATGGAGTTTTTAGCCAAAAACATTCAGTACTTC.

The CDR3 sequence is CASSEQRVAGELFF. CDR3 nucleotides: TGTGCCAGCAGTGAACAGCGAGTCGCCGGGGAGCTGTTTTTT. The chain combines TRBV6-1 with TRBJ2-2; the D is unclear. Trimming shortened V by 2 bases and J by 6 bases, and 10 bases separated the two germline ends. The CDR3 is 14 residues long. Germline V CDR1 and CDR2: MNHNS, SASEGT.

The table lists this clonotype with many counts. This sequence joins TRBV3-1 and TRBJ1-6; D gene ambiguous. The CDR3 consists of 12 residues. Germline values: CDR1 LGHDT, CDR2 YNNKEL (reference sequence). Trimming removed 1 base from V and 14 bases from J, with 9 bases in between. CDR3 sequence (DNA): TGTGCCAGCAGCCAAGGGGCCACGGCCCTCCACTTT. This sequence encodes CASSQGATALHF.

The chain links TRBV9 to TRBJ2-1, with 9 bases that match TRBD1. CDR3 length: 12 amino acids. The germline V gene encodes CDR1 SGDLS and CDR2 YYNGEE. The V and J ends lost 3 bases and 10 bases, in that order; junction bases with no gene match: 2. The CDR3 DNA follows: TGTGCCAGCAGCGGCACAGGGGGCGAGCAGTTCTTC. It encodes CASSGTGGEQFF.

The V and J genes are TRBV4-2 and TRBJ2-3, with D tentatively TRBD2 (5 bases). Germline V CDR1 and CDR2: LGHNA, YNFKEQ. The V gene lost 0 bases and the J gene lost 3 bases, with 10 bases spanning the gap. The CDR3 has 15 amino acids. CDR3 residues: CASSQETRPTDTQYF. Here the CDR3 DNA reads TGTGCCAGCAGCCAAGAAACTAGACCGACAGATACGCAGTATTTT.

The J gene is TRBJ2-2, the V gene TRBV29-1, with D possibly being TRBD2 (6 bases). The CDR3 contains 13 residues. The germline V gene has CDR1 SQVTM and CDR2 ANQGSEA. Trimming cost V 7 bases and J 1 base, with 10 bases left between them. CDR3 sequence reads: CSGGVQNTGELFF. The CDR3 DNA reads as TGCAGCGGGGGGGTACAGAACACCGGGGAGCTGTTTTTT.

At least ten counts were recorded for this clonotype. The CDR3 spells CSARPSGRTYEQYF. The DNA of the CDR3 is TGCAGTGCCCGCCCTAGCGGGAGAACCTACGAGCAGTACTTC. This rearrangement joins TRBV20-1 to TRBJ2-7; TRBD2 agrees at 10 bases. The CDR3 has 14 amino acids. After removal of 6 bases from V and 2 bases from J, the junction contained 7 bases not matched to a gene. Germline CDR1 is DFQATT and CDR2 is SNEGSKA (reference sequence).

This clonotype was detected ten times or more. The CDR3 DNA is TGTGCCAGCAGCTTAGATCTCACTCAGCCCCAGCATTTT. Residues: CASSLDLTQPQHF. The rearrangement links TRBV11-2 to TRBJ1-5, with D unclear. In germline, CDR1 is SGHAT, CDR2 FQNNGV. V was cut by 0 bases and J by 6 bases, with 6 bases left in between. This CDR3 region has 13 residues. The complete variable domain, with remaining parts taken from reference TRBV11-2 and TRBJ1-5, reads EAGVAQSPRYKIIEKRQSVAFWCNPISGHATLYWYQQILGQGPKLLIQFQNNGVVDDSQLPKDRFSAERLKGVDSTLKIQPAKLEDSAVYLCASSLDLTQPQHFGDGTRLSIL.

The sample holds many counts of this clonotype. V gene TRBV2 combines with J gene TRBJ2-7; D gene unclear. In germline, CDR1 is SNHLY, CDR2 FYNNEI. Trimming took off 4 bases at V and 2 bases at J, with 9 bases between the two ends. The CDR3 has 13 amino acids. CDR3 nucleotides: TGTGCCAGCAGTGCTTCGGGCACCTACGAGCAGTACTTC. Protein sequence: CASSASGTYEQYF.

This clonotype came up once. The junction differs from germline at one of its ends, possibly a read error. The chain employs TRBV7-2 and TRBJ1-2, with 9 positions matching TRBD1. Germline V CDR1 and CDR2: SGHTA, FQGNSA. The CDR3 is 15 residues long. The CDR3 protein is CAGSVDRGGNYGYTF. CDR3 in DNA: TGTGCCGGCAGCGTCGACAGGGGGGGAAACTATGGCTACACCTTC.